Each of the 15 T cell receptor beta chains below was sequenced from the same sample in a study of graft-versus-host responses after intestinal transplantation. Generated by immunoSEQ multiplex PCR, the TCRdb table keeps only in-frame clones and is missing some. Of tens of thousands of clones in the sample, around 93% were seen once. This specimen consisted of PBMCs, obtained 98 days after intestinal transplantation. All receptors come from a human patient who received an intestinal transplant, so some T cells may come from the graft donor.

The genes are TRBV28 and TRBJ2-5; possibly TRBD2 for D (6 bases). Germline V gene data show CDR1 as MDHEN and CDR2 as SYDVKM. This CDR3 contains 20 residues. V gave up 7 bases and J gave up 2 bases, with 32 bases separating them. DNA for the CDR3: TGTGCCAGCACCAGGAGGGAAAGGGGATCCCGTACGAGGATACAAGAGACCCAGTACTTC. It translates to CASTRRERGSRTRIQETQYF.

The CDR3 reads CASSSRDRGRVQPQHF. The CDR3 region has the DNA TGTGCCAGCAGCAGTCGGGACAGGGGGAGAGTTCAGCCCCAGCATTTT. This sequence joins TRBV21-1 and TRBJ1-5; the table gives TRBD1 as D, unverified against the DNA. TRBV21-1 is flagged as a pseudogene. The CDR3 contains 16 residues.

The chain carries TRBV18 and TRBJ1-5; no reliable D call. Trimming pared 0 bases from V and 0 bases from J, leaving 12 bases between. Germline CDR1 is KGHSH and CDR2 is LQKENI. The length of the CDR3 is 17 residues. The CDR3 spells CASSPPAVDPSNQPQHF. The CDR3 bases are TGTGCCAGCTCACCACCGGCAGTTGACCCTAGCAATCAGCCCCAGCATTTT. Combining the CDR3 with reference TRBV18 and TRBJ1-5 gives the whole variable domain NAGVMQNPRHLVRRRGQEARLRCSPMKGHSHVYWYRQLPEEGLKFMVYLQKENIIDESGMPKERFSAEFPKEGPSILRIQQVVRGDSAAYFCASSPPAVDPSNQPQHFGDGTRLSIL.

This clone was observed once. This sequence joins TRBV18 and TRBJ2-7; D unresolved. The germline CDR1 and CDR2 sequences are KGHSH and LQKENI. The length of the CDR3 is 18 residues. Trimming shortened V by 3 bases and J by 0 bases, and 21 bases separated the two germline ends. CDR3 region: CASSPWAQIPFSSYEQYF. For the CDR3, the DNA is TGTGCCAGCTCACCTTGGGCCCAGATTCCGTTCAGCTCCTACGAGCAGTACTTC.

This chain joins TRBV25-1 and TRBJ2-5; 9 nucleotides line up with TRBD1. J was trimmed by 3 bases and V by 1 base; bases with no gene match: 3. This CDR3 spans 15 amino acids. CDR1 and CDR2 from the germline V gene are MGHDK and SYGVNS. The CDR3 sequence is CASSEWGTGKETQYF. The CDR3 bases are TGTGCCAGCAGTGAATGGGGGACAGGGAAAGAGACCCAGTACTTC. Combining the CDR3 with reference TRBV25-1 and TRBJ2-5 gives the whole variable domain EADIYQTPRYLVIGTGKKITLECSQTMGHDKMYWYQQDPGMELHLIHYSYGVNSTEKGDLSSESTVSRIRTEHFPLTLESARPSHTSQYLCASSEWGTGKETQYFGPGTRLLVL.

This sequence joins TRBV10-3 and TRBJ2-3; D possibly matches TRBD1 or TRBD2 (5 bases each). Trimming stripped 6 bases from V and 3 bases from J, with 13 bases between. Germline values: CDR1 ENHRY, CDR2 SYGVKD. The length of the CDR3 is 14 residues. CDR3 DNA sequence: TGTGCCATCAGAGTCGGGGCCCCAACAGATACGCAGTATTTT. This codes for CAIRVGAPTDTQYF.

This chain's CDR3 is CASSVVVGDNEQFF. For the CDR3, the DNA is TGTGCCAGCAGCGTAGTAGTCGGAGACAATGAGCAGTTCTTC. The chain has TRBV9 and TRBJ2-1; D gene unclear. CDR1 and CDR2 from the germline V gene are SGDLS and YYNGEE. V lost 0 bases, J lost 5 bases, and 9 bases lay in between. The CDR3 extends over 14 amino acids.

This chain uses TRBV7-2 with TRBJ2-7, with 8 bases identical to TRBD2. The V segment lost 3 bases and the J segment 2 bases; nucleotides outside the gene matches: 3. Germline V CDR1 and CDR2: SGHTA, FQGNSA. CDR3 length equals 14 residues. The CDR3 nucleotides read TGTGCCAGCAGCTTTTTCGGGGGGGCCTACGAGCAGTACTTC. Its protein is CASSFFGGAYEQYF.

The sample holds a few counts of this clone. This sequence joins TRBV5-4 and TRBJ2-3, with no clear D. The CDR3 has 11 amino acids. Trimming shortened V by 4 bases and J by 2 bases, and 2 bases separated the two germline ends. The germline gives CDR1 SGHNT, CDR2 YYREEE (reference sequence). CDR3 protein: CASSITDTQYF. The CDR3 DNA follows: TGTGCCAGCAGCATCACAGATACGCAGTATTTT.

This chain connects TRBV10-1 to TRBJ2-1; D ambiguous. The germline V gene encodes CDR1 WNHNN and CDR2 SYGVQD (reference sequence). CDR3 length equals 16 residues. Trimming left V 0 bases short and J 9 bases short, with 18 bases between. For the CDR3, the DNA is TGCGCCAGCAGTGAGTCAGACGGATCGTTTTTTGCTGAGCAGTTCTTC. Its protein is CASSESDGSFFAEQFF.

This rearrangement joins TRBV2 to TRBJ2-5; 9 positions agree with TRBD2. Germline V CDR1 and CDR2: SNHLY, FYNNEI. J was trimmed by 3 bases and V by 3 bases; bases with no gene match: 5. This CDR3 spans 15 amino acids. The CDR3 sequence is CASSDVAGAKETQYF. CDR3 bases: TGTGCCAGCAGTGATGTAGCGGGGGCAAAAGAGACCCAGTACTTC.

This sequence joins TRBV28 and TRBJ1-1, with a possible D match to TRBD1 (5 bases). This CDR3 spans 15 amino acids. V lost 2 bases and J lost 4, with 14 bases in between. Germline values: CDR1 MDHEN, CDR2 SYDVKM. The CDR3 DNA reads TGTGCCAGCAGTTTACCAGGGTCGGGTGGCACTGAAGCTTTCTTT. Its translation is CASSLPGSGGTEAFF. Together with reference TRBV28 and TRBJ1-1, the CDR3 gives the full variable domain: DVKVTQSSRYLVKRTGEKVFLECVQDMDHENMFWYRQDPGLGLRLIYFSYDVKMKEKGDIPEGYSVSREKKERFSLILESASTNQTSMYLCASSLPGSGGTEAFFGQGTRLTVV.

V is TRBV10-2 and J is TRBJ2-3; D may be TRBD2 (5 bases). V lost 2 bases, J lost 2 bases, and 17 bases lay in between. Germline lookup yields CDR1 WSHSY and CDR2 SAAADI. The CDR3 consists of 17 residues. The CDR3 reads CASSERRLGSNTDTQYF. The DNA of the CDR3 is TGCGCCAGCAGTGAGAGGAGGTTGGGCTCAAACACAGATACGCAGTATTTT.

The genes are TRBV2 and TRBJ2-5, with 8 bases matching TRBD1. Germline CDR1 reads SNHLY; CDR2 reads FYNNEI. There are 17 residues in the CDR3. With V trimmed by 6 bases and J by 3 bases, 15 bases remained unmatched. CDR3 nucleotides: TGTGCCAGCAGGATGCGACAGGGGTTGGCCGACGAAGAGACCCAGTACTTC. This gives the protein CASRMRQGLADEETQYF.

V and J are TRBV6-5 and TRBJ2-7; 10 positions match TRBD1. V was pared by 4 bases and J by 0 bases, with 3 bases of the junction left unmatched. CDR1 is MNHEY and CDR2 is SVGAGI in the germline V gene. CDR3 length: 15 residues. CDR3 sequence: CASSSGTGDSYEQYF. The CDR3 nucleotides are TGTGCCAGCAGTTCCGGGACAGGGGACTCCTACGAGCAGTACTTC.